This TCR beta chain was documented in a study of CXCR4 blockade with PD-1 therapy in pancreatic cancer. Study-level points and caveats: Only TCRbeta chains were sequenced here. Intratumoral clonality (mean approximately 0.15) exceeded healthy blood (roughly 0.05) but did not track survival.

Profiled with immunoSEQ multiplex PCR; TCRdb holds only in-frame clones, not every one. The profile shows some 540 clones, 35% to 55% of them singletons. By share of the sample, this clone is large (0.1 to 1%). The antigen is undetermined. CDR3 length equals 14 residues. Germline CDR1 reads SGHNT; CDR2 reads YENEEA. The V and J ends lost 3 bases and 0 bases respectively, with 8 bases between them. Sequencing input: tumor tissue. This chain joins TRBV11-3 and TRBJ1-1; D perhaps matches TRBD1 (5 bases). The TCR comes from a human donor with pancreatic ductal adenocarcinoma. The CDR3 DNA is TGTGCCAGCAGCTTTGGACAACTGAACACTGAAGCTTTCTTT. Residues: CASSFGQLNTEAFF.